This TCR beta chain was found in a study of CD8 T cells in ankylosing spondylitis. This clonotype turned up a few times. TCRdb re-analysed the 5' RACE reads in MiXCR, keeping a single row per CDR3 protein. The profile shows just over 150,000 distinct CDR3 sequences, approximately 16% of them singletons. This receptor was taken from a male donor with ankylosing spondylitis or in good health (not recorded which). The material sequenced was blood, either unsorted or a sorted T cell fraction (not recorded which).

For the CDR3, the DNA is TGTGCCAGCAGTTTAGTTTTAGGGGGTCAGCCCCAGCATTTT. This gives the protein CASSLVLGGQPQHF. The rearrangement joins TRBV12-3 or TRBV12-4 to TRBJ1-5, with D possibly being TRBD1 (6 bases). V dropped 1 base and J dropped 6 bases, with 10 bases sitting between them. The CDR3 is 14 amino acids.